This T cell receptor (beta chain) is from a study of shared clonotypes between healthy human individuals. The DNA input per sorted-subset replicate PCR was roughly 0.2 ug, corresponding to some 27,000 T cell genomes. Using immunoSEQ multiplex PCR, the repertoire was profiled, and TCRdb retains in-frame clones only, with some absent. The table records more than 850,000 clones, 70% to 80% of them present only once. The sample comprised memory CD4+ T cells from PBMCs. Subset in this sample: CD45RA-negative fraction. The TCR originated in a man younger than 35 in good health. Some clones in this sample may be carry-over from other donors' samples.

The chain's CDR3 is CASSSGQGEAGYTF. The CDR3 DNA reads as TGTGCCAGCAGCTCCGGACAGGGGGAAGCGGGCTACACCTTC. The V call is TRBV9, the J call TRBJ1-2; TRBD1 matches at 10 bases. This CDR3 comprises 14 residues. CDR1 SGDLS and CDR2 YYNGEE come from the germline V gene. J lost 8 bases, V lost 4 bases, and 8 bases had no gene match.